This is a list of T cell receptor beta chains from one sample in a study of blood T cell repertoires in COVID-19. The repertoire was sequenced with immunoSEQ multiplex PCR; TCRdb's copy has only in-frame clones and lacks some. This table holds around 170,000 clones, approximately 84% found once. The specimen sequenced was peripheral blood. Source of these receptors: a woman of 80 years or more with acute or convalescent COVID-19. Each CDR3 is given with its conserved first and last residue. Each record gives: CDR3 protein, J gene, V gene, D gene. The D gene is left open where the match is weak.

CDR3 protein: CASSASGAADTQYF
J gene: TRBJ2-3
V gene: TRBV9
D gene: NA

CDR3 protein: CASSQAGTGNSWGGYTF
J gene: TRBJ1-2
V gene: TRBV4-2
D gene: NA

CDR3 protein: CASSQAPTPDTQYF
J gene: TRBJ2-3
V gene: TRBV3-1/TRBV3-2
D gene: NA

CDR3 protein: CASSGIADTQYF
J gene: TRBJ2-3
V gene: TRBV2
D gene: NA

CDR3 protein: CASSQDWGGNQPQHF
J gene: TRBJ1-5
V gene: TRBV3-1/TRBV3-2
D gene: NA

CDR3 protein: CASSYRDRGGSPLHF
J gene: TRBJ1-6
V gene: TRBV6-5
D gene: TRBD1

CDR3 protein: CASSDQPLGTGNGHEQYF
J gene: TRBJ2-7
V gene: TRBV10-1
D gene: TRBD1

CDR3 protein: CASSYDHRGGQPQHF
J gene: TRBJ1-5
V gene: TRBV6-5
D gene: TRBD1

CDR3 protein: CASNIPPGQPQHF
J gene: TRBJ1-5
V gene: TRBV28
D gene: NA

CDR3 protein: CASTELAGPSYEQYF
J gene: TRBJ2-7
V gene: TRBV27
D gene: TRBD2

CDR3 protein: CSVGRQAGNEKLFF
J gene: TRBJ1-4
V gene: TRBV29-1
D gene: NA

CDR3 protein: CASSLRVSSGRSDTQYF
J gene: TRBJ2-3
V gene: TRBV19
D gene: TRBD2

CDR3 protein: CASSSGTNNSPLHF
J gene: TRBJ1-6
V gene: TRBV3-1/TRBV3-2
D gene: NA

CDR3 protein: CASSEYAPVNTEAFF
J gene: TRBJ1-1
V gene: TRBV25-1
D gene: NA

CDR3 protein: CASSLTGGAKNIQYF
J gene: TRBJ2-4
V gene: TRBV5-1
D gene: TRBD1

CDR3 protein: CASSLRLQGVGYTF
J gene: TRBJ1-2
V gene: TRBV13
D gene: NA

CDR3 protein: CASSPYLGSNQPQHF
J gene: TRBJ1-5
V gene: TRBV5-8
D gene: NA

CDR3 protein: CASGLVLNSPLHF
J gene: TRBJ1-6
V gene: TRBV12-5
D gene: NA

CDR3 protein: CASSVLAGTATDTQYF
J gene: TRBJ2-3
V gene: TRBV7-8
D gene: TRBD2

CDR3 protein: CASSLVTGAGRGNTEAFF
J gene: TRBJ1-1
V gene: TRBV7-9
D gene: TRBD1

CDR3 protein: CASSVQGNEQYF
J gene: TRBJ2-7
V gene: TRBV5-1
D gene: NA

CDR3 protein: CASSQDYPGGPRNEQFF
J gene: TRBJ2-1
V gene: TRBV4-1
D gene: TRBD2

CDR3 protein: CSVRVGVNTGELFF
J gene: TRBJ2-2
V gene: TRBV29-1
D gene: NA

CDR3 protein: CASSEGLGGTGELFF
J gene: TRBJ2-2
V gene: TRBV2
D gene: NA

CDR3 protein: CASRGQDSYNSPLHF
J gene: TRBJ1-6
V gene: TRBV25-1
D gene: TRBD1

CDR3 protein: CASSRGSANYGYTF
J gene: TRBJ1-2
V gene: TRBV7-2
D gene: NA

CDR3 protein: CASSRGLADTQYF
J gene: TRBJ2-3
V gene: TRBV11-2
D gene: NA

CDR3 protein: CASSLPLGQGNAGYTF
J gene: TRBJ1-2
V gene: TRBV28
D gene: TRBD1

CDR3 protein: CAWSVSRGTEAFF
J gene: TRBJ1-1
V gene: TRBV30
D gene: NA

CDR3 protein: CASSVDPIAGGNTDTQYF
J gene: TRBJ2-3
V gene: TRBV9
D gene: TRBD2

CDR3 protein: CAIGGTGIRGNQPQHF
J gene: TRBJ1-5
V gene: TRBV19
D gene: TRBD1

CDR3 protein: CASSAGLGSDEQFF
J gene: TRBJ2-1
V gene: TRBV5-1
D gene: TRBD2

CDR3 protein: CASSTTGAPRYGYTF
J gene: TRBJ1-2
V gene: TRBV5-8
D gene: NA

CDR3 protein: CASSPPGAMNTEAFF
J gene: TRBJ1-1
V gene: TRBV3-1/TRBV3-2
D gene: NA

CDR3 protein: CASSQDRANTIYF
J gene: TRBJ1-3
V gene: TRBV3-1/TRBV3-2
D gene: TRBD1

CDR3 protein: CASSEFLDHVVEQYF
J gene: TRBJ2-7
V gene: TRBV2
D gene: NA

CDR3 protein: CASSQGLAGLSSYNEQFF
J gene: TRBJ2-1
V gene: TRBV4-1
D gene: TRBD2

CDR3 protein: CASSFGQGNSPLHF
J gene: TRBJ1-6
V gene: TRBV2
D gene: TRBD1

CDR3 protein: CASSPEQGRGGYTF
J gene: TRBJ1-2
V gene: TRBV18
D gene: NA

CDR3 protein: CASSHMGQLNTEAFF
J gene: TRBJ1-1
V gene: TRBV4-1
D gene: TRBD1

CDR3 protein: CASTSGTAGEKLFF
J gene: TRBJ1-4
V gene: TRBV28
D gene: TRBD1

CDR3 protein: CASSYSRVEYGYTF
J gene: TRBJ1-2
V gene: TRBV6-5
D gene: NA

CDR3 protein: CASSLGGRGNEQFF
J gene: TRBJ2-1
V gene: TRBV7-2
D gene: NA

CDR3 protein: CATRGVRGGQPQHF
J gene: TRBJ1-5
V gene: TRBV15
D gene: NA

CDR3 protein: CASSLRTSAHNEQFF
J gene: TRBJ2-1
V gene: TRBV18
D gene: TRBD2

CDR3 protein: CATSDHGFEAFF
J gene: TRBJ1-1
V gene: TRBV24-1
D gene: NA

CDR3 protein: CASSLMGTGANVLTF
J gene: TRBJ2-6
V gene: TRBV5-6
D gene: NA

CDR3 protein: CASGPIAGGRTDTQYF
J gene: TRBJ2-3
V gene: TRBV12-5
D gene: TRBD2

CDR3 protein: CASKGTVSSYEQYF
J gene: TRBJ2-7
V gene: TRBV2
D gene: TRBD1

CDR3 protein: CAWMGQDNSPLHF
J gene: TRBJ1-6
V gene: TRBV30
D gene: TRBD1

CDR3 protein: CASSSPPFTDTQYF
J gene: TRBJ2-3
V gene: TRBV9
D gene: NA